The present T cell receptor beta chain was sequenced within a study of blood T cells in healthy people across ages. Drawing of peripheral blood yielded about 10 milliliters from each donor. V was clipped by 4 bases and J by 7 bases; unmatched bases: 6. This CDR3 has 13 amino acids. Looked up from germline, CDR1 is DFQATT and CDR2 is SNEGSKA (reference sequence). Then a second PCR, running roughly 7 to 11 cycles, was carried out with a sample-barcoded 5' primer and a J-beta primer mix. A tag from a template-switch adaptor with 12 random nucleotides marked each cDNA molecule. TCRdb re-called the 5' RACE reads with MiXCR, one entry per CDR3 protein. The repertoire consists of roughly 1,500,000 distinct CDR3 sequences, with roughly a third occurring once and the leading ten covering approximately 11%.

Sequences were obtained from blood. This TCR was sampled from a woman younger than 45 in good health. V gene TRBV20-1 combines with J gene TRBJ1-5, with TRBD1 matching 8 bases. The CDR3 coding sequence is TGCAGTGCTATACCAGGGGGCGGGCAGCCCCAGCATTTT. Protein: CSAIPGGGQPQHF.